The 4 T cell receptor beta chains below all came from one sample that was sequenced in a study of siplizumab effects on memory and regulatory T cells. The assay was immunoSEQ multiplex PCR, and TCRdb's table has in-frame clones only and misses some. The sample records approximately 75,000 clones, roughly 93% being singletons. The specimen sequenced was CD8+ T cells sorted from blood. Receptors were obtained from a human donor in good health.

The genes are TRBV29-1 and TRBJ2-7, with D perhaps matching TRBD2 (6 bases). Germline V gene sequence: CDR1 SQVTM, CDR2 ANQGSEA. Trimming left V 1 base short and J 4 bases short, with 11 bases between. The CDR3 length is 13 residues. Here the CDR3 reads CSVEGGDGYEQYF. The CDR3 region has the DNA TGCAGCGTTGAAGGCGGGGATGGATACGAGCAGTACTTC.

This CDR3 is CASTSPGTGRHEQYF. The DNA for the CDR3 is TGTGCCAGCACGTCCCCGGGCACAGGGCGCCACGAGCAGTACTTC. V is TRBV2 and J is TRBJ2-7, with a possible D match to TRBD1 (6 bases). Trimming took 7 bases from V and 5 from J, leaving 21 bases between them. Germline-derived CDR1 and CDR2 are SNHLY and FYNNEI. This CDR3 is 15 amino acids long.

The J gene is TRBJ2-2, the V gene TRBV29-1; tentatively, D is TRBD1 (6 bases). From germline, CDR1 is SQVTM and CDR2 ANQGSEA. Trimming shortened V by 3 bases and J by 4 bases, and 9 bases separated the two germline ends. The length of the CDR3 is 13 residues. For the CDR3, the DNA is TGCAGCGTTGAGGGGGCGACCACCGGGGAGCTGTTTTTT. Protein: CSVEGATTGELFF.

The chain combines TRBV27 with TRBJ2-7; TRBD2 matches at 8 bases. The CDR3 totals 13 residues. Germline V gene data show CDR1 as MNHEY and CDR2 as SMNVEV (reference sequence). With 2 bases clipped from V and 5 bases from J, the junction kept 2 bases outside the gene matches. The chain's CDR3 is CASSLGLANEQYF. CDR3 DNA: TGTGCCAGCAGTTTAGGACTAGCAAACGAGCAGTACTTC.